These T cell receptor beta chains were read from a single sample in a study of PD-1 blockade in classical Hodgkin lymphoma. The assay was immunoSEQ multiplex PCR, and TCRdb's table has in-frame clones only and misses some. The table includes 25,000 to 30,000 clones, approximately 82% detected once. The source was peripheral blood mononuclear cells (PBMCs), collected before the second cycle of nivolumab. These receptor sequences come from a human donor with classical Hodgkin lymphoma. The CDR3 runs from the conserved cysteine through the conserved F or W. D genes are given only for firm matches. Clone size, where shown, is once, few, many, or a class for clones that have expanded.

cdr3_aa cdr3_nt clone_size d_call j_call v_call
CASSPGQGPYGYTF TGTGCCAGCAGTCCTGGACAGGGCCCCTATGGCTACACCTTC . TRBD1 TRBJ1-2 TRBV27
CASSQGPAGWDTQYF TGCGCCAGCAGCCAGGGCCCAGCAGGGTGGGATACGCAGTATTTT . . TRBJ2-3 TRBV4-3
CASSPRAQETQYF TGTGCCAGCAGCCCCAGGGCCCAAGAGACCCAGTACTTC . . TRBJ2-5 TRBV11-3
CSAFQETQYF TGCAGTGCTTTCCAAGAGACCCAGTACTTC . . TRBJ2-5 TRBV20-1
CASSDLAGRGRETQYF TGTGCCAGCAGCGATCTAGCGGGAAGGGGGAGAGAGACCCAGTACTTC . TRBD2 TRBJ2-5 TRBV27
CASSPEDSSYNEQFF TGCGCCAGCTCCCCTGAGGATAGCTCCTACAATGAGCAGTTCTTC . . TRBJ2-1 TRBV5-1
CASSHPRIGTGKHTGELFF TGCGCCAGCAGCCACCCCCGGATCGGGACAGGGAAACACACCGGGGAGCTGTTTTTT . TRBD1 TRBJ2-2 TRBV4-1
CASSGFRDGYTF TGTGCCAGCAGTGGGTTCAGGGATGGCTACACCTTC . . TRBJ1-2 TRBV2
CASSSKRVEPSYNEQFF TGTGCCAGCAGCTCCAAGCGGGTGGAGCCGTCATATAATGAGCAGTTCTTC once . TRBJ2-1 TRBV5-4
CASYRAGGRLGTEAFF TGTGCCAGCTATCGGGCCGGGGGGCGCTTGGGAACTGAAGCTTTCTTT once . TRBJ1-1 TRBV5-4
CASSGTQETQYF TGTGCCAGCAGCGGTACCCAAGAGACCCAGTACTTC . . TRBJ2-5 TRBV7-6
CASSLGIPNQPQHF TGTGCCAGCAGCTTAGGGATTCCCAATCAGCCCCAGCATTTT . . TRBJ1-5 TRBV7-9
CASSLTRAPNTEAFF TGTGCCAGCAGCTTAACGAGGGCGCCGAACACTGAAGCTTTCTTT . . TRBJ1-1 TRBV7-3
CASSRATEAFF TGTGCCAGTAGTAGGGCCACTGAAGCTTTCTTT . . TRBJ1-1 TRBV19
CAIRETESYGYTF TGTGCCATCAGGGAAACGGAGAGCTATGGCTACACCTTC . . TRBJ1-2 TRBV10-3
CATSRDSSRWANVLTF TGTGCCACCAGCAGAGATAGTTCCCGATGGGCCAACGTCCTGACTTTC . . TRBJ2-6 TRBV15
CASSVAGNTGELFF TGCGCCAGCAGTGTGGCAGGGAACACCGGGGAGCTGTTTTTT . . TRBJ2-2 TRBV10-1
CASSLFDRGGEAFF TGTGCCAGCAGCCTCTTCGACCGGGGGGGTGAAGCTTTCTTT . . TRBJ1-1 TRBV5-8
CASSHSFDRGTYEQYF TGCGCCAGCAGCCACTCCTTCGACAGGGGAACCTACGAGCAGTACTTC . TRBD1 TRBJ2-7 TRBV4-3
CASSTTGVGEKLFF TGTGCCAGTAGTACCACAGGGGTGGGTGAAAAACTGTTTTTT . TRBD1 TRBJ1-4 TRBV19
CASSEGMDEAFF TGTGCCAGCAGTGAGGGAATGGACGAAGCTTTCTTT . . TRBJ1-1 TRBV25-1
CASSQGGGAGNTIYF TGCGCCAGCAGCCAAGGGGGCGGGGCTGGAAACACCATATATTTT . . TRBJ1-3 TRBV4-1
CASSLNPLGLAGGEQYF TGTGCCAGCAGCTTAAATCCTCTTGGACTAGCGGGAGGTGAGCAGTACTTC few TRBD2 TRBJ2-7 TRBV7-2